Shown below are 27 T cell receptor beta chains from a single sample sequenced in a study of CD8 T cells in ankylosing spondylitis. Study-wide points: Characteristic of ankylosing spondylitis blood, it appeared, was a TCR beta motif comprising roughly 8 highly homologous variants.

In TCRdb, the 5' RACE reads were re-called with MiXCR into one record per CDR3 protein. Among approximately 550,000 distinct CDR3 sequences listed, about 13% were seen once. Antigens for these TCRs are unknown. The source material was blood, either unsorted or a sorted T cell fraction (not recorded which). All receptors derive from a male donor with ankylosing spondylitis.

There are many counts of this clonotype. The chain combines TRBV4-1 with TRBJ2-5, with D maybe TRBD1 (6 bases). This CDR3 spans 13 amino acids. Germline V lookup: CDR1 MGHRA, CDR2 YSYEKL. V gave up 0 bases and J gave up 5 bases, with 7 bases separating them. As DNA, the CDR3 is TGCGCCAGCAGCCAAGATAGGGGGGAGACCCAGTACTTC. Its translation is CASSQDRGETQYF.

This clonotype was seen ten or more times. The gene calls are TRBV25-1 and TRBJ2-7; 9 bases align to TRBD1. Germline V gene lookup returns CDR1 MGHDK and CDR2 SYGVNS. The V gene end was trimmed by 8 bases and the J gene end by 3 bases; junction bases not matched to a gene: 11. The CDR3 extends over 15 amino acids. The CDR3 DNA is TGTGCCAGCCTATCAGTAACAGGGGGCAACTACGAGCAGTACTTC. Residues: CASLSVTGGNYEQYF.

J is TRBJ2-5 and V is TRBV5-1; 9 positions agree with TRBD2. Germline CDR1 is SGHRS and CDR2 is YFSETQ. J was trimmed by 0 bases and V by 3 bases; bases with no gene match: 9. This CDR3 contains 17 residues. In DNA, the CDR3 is TGCGCCAGCAGCTCTACCGGGCTAGCGGGAAACCAAGAGACCCAGTACTTC. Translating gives CASSSTGLAGNQETQYF.

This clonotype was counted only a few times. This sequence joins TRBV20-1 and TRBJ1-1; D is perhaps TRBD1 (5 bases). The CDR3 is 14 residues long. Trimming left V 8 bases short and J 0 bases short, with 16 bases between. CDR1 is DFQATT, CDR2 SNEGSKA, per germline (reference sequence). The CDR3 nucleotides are TGCAGTCCTCGATGGGGGGGGATGAACACTGAAGCTTTCTTT. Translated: CSPRWGGMNTEAFF.

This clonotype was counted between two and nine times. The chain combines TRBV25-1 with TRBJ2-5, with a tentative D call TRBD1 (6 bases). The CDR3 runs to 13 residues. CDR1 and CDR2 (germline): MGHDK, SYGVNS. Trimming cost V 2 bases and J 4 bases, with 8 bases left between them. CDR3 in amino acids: CASSEQGIETQYF. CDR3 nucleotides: TGTGCCAGCAGTGAACAGGGGATAGAGACCCAGTACTTC.

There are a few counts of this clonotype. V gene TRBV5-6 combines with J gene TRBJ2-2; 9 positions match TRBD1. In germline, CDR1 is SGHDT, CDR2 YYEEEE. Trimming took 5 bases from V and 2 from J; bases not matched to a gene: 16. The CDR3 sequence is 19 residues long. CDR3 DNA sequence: TGTGCCAGCAGTCGTGACCGGGACAGGGTAATTCCTAACACCGGGGAGCTGTTTTTT. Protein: CASSRDRDRVIPNTGELFF.

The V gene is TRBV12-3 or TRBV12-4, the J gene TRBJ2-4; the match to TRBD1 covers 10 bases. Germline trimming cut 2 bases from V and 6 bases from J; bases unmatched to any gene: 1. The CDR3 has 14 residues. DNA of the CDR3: TGTGCCAGCAGTTTACGACAGGGGGCAAACATTCAGTACTTC. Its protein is CASSLRQGANIQYF.

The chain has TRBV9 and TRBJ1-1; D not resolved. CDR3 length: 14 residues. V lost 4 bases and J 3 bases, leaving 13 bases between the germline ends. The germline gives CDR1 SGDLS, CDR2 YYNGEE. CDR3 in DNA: TGTGCCAGCAGCCGTATAGGCCAGGACACTGAAGCTTTCTTT. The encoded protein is CASSRIGQDTEAFF. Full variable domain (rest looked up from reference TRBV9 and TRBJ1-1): DSGVTQTPKHLITATGQRVTLRCSPRSGDLSVYWYQQSLDQGLQFLIQYYNGEERAKGNILERFSAQQFPDLHSELNLSSLELGDSALYFCASSRIGQDTEAFFGQGTRLTVV.

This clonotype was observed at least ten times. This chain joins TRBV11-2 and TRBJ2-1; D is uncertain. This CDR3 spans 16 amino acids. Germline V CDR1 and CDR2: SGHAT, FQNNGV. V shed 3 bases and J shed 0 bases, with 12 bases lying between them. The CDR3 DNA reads TGTGCCAGCAGCTTTACCCAAGTCAGCTCCTACAATGAGCAGTTCTTC. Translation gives CASSFTQVSSYNEQFF.

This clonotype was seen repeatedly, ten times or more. The CDR3 reads CASSIVLAGDEQFF. CDR3 DNA sequence: TGTGCCAGTAGTATAGTACTAGCGGGTGATGAGCAGTTCTTC. The chain joins TRBV19 to TRBJ2-1, with TRBD2 identical over 9 bases. Germline V gives CDR1 LNHDA, CDR2 SQIVND (reference sequence). Trimming took 1 base from V and 8 from J; bases not matched to a gene: 3. The CDR3 is made up of 14 amino acids. Together with reference TRBV19 and TRBJ2-1, the CDR3 gives the full variable domain: DGGITQSPKYLFRKEGQNVTLSCEQNLNHDAMYWYRQDPGQGLRLIYYSQIVNDFQKGDIAEGYSVSREKKESFPLTVTSAQKNPTAFYLCASSIVLAGDEQFFGPGTRLTVL.

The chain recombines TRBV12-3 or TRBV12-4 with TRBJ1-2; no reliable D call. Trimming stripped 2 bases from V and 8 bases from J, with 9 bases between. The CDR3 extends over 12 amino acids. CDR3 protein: CASSLRTLGYTF. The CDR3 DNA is TGTGCCAGCAGTTTACGCACCCTCGGCTACACCTTC.

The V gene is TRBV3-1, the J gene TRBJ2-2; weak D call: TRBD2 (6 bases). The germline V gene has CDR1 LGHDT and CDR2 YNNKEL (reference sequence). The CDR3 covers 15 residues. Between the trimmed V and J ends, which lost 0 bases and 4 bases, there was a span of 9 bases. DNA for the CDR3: TGTGCCAGCAGCCAAGAAGGAGGGTCCACCGGGGAGCTGTTTTTT. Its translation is CASSQEGGSTGELFF.

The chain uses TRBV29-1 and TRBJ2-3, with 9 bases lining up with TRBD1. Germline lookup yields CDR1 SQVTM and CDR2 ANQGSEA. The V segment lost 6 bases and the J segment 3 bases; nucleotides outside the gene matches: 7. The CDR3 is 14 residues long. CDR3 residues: CSVPGQGGTDTQYF. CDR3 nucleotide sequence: TGCAGCGTCCCGGGACAGGGTGGGACAGATACGCAGTATTTT.

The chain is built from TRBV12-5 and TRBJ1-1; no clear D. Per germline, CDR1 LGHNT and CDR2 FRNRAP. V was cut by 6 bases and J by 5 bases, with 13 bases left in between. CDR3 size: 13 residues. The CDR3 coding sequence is TGTGCTAGTGGCCCCGGGGTTTATACTGAAGCTTTCTTT. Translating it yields CASGPGVYTEAFF.

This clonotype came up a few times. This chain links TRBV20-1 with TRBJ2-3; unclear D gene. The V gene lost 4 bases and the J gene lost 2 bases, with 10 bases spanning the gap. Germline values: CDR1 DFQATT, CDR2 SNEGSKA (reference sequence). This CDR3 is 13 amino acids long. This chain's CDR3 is CSATFRPTDTQYF. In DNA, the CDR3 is TGCAGTGCTACCTTCCGGCCCACAGATACGCAGTATTTT.

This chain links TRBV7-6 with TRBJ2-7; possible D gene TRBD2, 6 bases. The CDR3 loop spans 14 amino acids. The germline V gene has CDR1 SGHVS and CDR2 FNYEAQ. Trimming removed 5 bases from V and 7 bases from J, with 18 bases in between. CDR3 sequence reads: CASSLSGSRREQYF. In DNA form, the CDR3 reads TGTGCCAGCAGCCTTTCCGGGAGCCGAAGAGAGCAGTACTTC.

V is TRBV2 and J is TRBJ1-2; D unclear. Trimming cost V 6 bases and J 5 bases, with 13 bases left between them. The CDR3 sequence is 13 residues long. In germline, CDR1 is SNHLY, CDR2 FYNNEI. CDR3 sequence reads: CASSSNSAYGYTF. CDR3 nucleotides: TGTGCCAGCAGCTCAAACAGTGCTTATGGCTACACCTTC.

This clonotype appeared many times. The CDR3 sequence: CASSVGQGLRSYEQYF. For the CDR3, the DNA is TGTGCCAGCAGTGTCGGACAGGGCTTGAGATCCTACGAGCAGTACTTC. The chain recombines TRBV12-3 or TRBV12-4 with TRBJ2-7; 8 nucleotides agree with TRBD1. The junction had 10 bases not matched to a gene; V was cut back by 5 bases and J by 1 base. The CDR3 extends over 16 amino acids.

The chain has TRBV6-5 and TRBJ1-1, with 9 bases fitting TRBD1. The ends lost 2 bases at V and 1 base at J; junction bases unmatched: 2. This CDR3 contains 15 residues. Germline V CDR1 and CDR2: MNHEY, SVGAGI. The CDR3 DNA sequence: TGTGCCAGCAGTTACGGACAGGGGTCGAACACTGAAGCTTTCTTT. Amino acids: CASSYGQGSNTEAFF.

CDR3: CASSLIAAQETQYF. As DNA, the CDR3 is TGCGCCAGCAGCTTGATAGCGGCCCAAGAGACCCAGTACTTC. The chain is built from TRBV5-1 and TRBJ2-5; tentative D call: TRBD2 (6 bases). Germline CDR1 SGHRS, CDR2 YFSETQ. The CDR3 is 14 amino acids. V lost 1 base, J lost 1 base, and 8 bases lay in between.

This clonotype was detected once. CDR3 DNA: TGTGCCTGGAGCCCTAACTATGGCTACACCTTC. This sequence encodes CAWSPNYGYTF. The gene calls are TRBV30 and TRBJ1-2; D call uncertain. CDR1 and CDR2 (germline): GTSNPN, SVGIG (reference sequence). With 3 bases removed from V and 0 bases from J, the gap between germline ends came to 2 bases. CDR3 length: 11 amino acids.

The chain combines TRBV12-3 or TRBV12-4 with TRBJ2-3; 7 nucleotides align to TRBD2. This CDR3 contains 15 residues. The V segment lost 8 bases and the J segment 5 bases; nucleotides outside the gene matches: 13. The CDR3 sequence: CASRGGAGDEDTQYF. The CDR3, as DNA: TGTGCCAGCCGGGGAGGGGCGGGAGACGAAGATACGCAGTATTTT.

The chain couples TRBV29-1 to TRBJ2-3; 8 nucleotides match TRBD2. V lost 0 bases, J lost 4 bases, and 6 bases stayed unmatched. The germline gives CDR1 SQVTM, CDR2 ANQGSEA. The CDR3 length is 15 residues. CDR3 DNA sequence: TGCAGCGTTGAAGACGGGGGGGGGGCGGCAGATACGCAGTATTTT. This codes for CSVEDGGGAADTQYF.

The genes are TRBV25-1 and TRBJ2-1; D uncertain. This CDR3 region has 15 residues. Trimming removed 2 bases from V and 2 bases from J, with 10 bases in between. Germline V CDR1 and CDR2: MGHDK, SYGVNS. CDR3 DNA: TGTGCCAGCAGTGAAATGAAGGCAGCCTACAATGAGCAGTTCTTC. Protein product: CASSEMKAAYNEQFF.

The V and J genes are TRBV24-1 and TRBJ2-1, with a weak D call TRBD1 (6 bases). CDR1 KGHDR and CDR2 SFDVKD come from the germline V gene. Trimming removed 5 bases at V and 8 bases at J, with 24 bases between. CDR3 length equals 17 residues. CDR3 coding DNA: TGTGCCACCAGTGGACTAAACAGGGTCTCCCATATGGATGAGCAGTTCTTC. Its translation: CATSGLNRVSHMDEQFF.

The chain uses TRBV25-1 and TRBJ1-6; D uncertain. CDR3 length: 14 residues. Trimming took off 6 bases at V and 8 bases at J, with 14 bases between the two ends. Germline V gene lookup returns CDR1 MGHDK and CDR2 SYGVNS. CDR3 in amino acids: CASRLAGDDSPLHF. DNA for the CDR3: TGTGCCAGCAGGCTGGCGGGCGATGATTCACCCCTCCACTTT.

The CDR3 nucleotides read TGCGCCAGCAGCCAAGATCGGAACCTCCAAGAGACCCAGTACTTC. Translating gives CASSQDRNLQETQYF. The chain is built from TRBV4-1 and TRBJ2-5; no clear D. Germline lookup yields CDR1 MGHRA and CDR2 YSYEKL. V lost 0 bases to trimming and J lost 1 base, with 9 bases between them. The CDR3 covers 15 residues.